The clone carrying this T cell receptor (beta chain) has only a few counts. The CDR3 runs 14 residues. Per germline, CDR1 MNHEY and CDR2 SVGEGT. Trimming took off 4 bases at V and 6 bases at J, with 16 bases between the two ends. The data were obtained in a study of T-cell memory formation after mild COVID-19. TCRdb re-analysed the 5' RACE reads in MiXCR, keeping a single row per CDR3 protein. The data hold under 300,000 distinct CDR3 sequences, with about 20% observed a single time. This TCR was recovered from a man between 18 and 35 years old who had mild COVID-19 (a few samples of this study predate the infection). Cell type and time point are not known. This sequence joins TRBV6-2 or TRBV6-3 and TRBJ2-7, with D possibly matching TRBD2 (6 bases). Source material: PBMCs or a T cell subset sorted from them (not recorded which). CDR3 sequence: CASSLWGEFVEQYF. The CDR3 bases are TGTGCCAGCAGTTTGTGGGGGGAATTCGTCGAGCAGTACTTC.